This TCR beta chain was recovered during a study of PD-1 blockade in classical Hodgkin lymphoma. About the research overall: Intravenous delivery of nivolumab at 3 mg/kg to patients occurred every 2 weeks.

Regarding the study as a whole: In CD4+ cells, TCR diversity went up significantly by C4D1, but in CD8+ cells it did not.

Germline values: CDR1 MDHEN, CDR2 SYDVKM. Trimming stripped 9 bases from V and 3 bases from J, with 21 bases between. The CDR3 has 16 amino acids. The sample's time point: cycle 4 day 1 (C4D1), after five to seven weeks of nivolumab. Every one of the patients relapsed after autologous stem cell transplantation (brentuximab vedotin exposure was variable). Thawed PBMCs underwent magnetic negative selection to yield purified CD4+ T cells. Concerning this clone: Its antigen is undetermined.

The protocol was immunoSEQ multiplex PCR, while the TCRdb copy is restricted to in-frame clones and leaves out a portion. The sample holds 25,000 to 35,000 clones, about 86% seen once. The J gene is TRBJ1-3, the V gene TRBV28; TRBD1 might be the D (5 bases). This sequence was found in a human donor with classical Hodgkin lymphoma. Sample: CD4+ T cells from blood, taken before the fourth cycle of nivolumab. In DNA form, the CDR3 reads TGTGCCAGTTACCGGGACGGGTCGTTCGGTGGAAACACCATATATTTT. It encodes CASYRDGSFGGNTIYF.